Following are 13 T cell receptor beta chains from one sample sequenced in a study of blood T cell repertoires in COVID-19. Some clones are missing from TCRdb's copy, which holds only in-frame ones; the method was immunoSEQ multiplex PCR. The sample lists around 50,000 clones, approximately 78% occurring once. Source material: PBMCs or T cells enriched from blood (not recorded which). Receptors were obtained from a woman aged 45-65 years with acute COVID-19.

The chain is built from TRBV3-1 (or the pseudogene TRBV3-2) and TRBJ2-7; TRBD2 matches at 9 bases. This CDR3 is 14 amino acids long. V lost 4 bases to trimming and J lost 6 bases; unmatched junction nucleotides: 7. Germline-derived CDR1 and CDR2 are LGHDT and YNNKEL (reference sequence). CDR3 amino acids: CASSRQRGAVEQYF. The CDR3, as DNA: TGTGCCAGCAGCCGCCAGCGGGGGGCTGTCGAGCAGTACTTC.

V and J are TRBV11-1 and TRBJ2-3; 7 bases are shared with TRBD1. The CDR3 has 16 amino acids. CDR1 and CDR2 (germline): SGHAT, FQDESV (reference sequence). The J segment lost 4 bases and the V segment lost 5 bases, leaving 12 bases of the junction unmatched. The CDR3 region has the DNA TGTGCCAGCAGCCTCCGACAGGGTAACCCCTCAGATACGCAGTATTTT. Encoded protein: CASSLRQGNPSDTQYF.

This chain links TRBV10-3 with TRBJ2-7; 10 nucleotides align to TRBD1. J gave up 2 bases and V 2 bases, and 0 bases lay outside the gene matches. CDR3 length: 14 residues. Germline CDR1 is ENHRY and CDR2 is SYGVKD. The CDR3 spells CAISEGQGAYEQYF. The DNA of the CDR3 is TGTGCCATCAGTGAGGGACAGGGGGCCTACGAGCAGTACTTC.

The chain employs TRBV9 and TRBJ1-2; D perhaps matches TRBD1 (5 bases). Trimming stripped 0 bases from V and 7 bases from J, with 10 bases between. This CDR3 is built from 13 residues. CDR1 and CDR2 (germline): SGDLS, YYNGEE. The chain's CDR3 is CASSVAGLGGYTF. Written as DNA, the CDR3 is TGTGCCAGCAGCGTAGCAGGGCTAGGTGGCTACACCTTC.

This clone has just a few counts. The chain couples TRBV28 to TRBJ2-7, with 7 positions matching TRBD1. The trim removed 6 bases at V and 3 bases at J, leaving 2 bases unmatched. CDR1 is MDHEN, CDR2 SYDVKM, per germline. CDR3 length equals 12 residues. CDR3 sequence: CASRRQGYEQYF. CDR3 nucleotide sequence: TGTGCCAGCAGAAGACAGGGCTACGAGCAGTACTTC.

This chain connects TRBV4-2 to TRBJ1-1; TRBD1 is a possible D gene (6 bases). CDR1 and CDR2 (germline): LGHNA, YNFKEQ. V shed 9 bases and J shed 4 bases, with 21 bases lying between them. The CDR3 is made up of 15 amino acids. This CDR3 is CASGVRGLVGTEAFF. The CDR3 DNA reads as TGTGCCAGTGGAGTCAGGGGCCTGGTTGGCACTGAAGCTTTCTTT.

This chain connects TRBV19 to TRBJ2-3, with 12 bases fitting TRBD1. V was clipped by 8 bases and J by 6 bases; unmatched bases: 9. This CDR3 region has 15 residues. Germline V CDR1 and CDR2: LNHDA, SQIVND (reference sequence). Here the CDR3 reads CASSSGQGASDTQYF. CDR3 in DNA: TGTGCCAGTTCCTCGGGACAGGGGGCTAGTGATACGCAGTATTTT.

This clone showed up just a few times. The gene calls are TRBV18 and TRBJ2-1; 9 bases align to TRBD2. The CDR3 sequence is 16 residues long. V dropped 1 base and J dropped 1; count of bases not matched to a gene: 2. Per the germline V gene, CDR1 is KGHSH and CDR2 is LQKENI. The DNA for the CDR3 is TGTGCCAGCTCACCACTAACTAGCGGGTCCTACAATGAGCAGTTCTTC. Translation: CASSPLTSGSYNEQFF.

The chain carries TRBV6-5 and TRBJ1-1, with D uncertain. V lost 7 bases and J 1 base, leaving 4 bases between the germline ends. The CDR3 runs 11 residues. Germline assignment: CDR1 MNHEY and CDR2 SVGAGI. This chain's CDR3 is CASTRNTEAFF. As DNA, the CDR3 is TGTGCCAGCACGAGGAACACTGAAGCTTTCTTT.

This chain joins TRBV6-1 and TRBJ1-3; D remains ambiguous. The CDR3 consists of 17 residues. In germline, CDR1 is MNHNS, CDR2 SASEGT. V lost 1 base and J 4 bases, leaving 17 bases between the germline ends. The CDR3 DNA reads TGTGCCAGCAGTGAAGTTGAATTCGGCAGGTCGGGAAACACCATATATTTT. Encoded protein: CASSEVEFGRSGNTIYF.

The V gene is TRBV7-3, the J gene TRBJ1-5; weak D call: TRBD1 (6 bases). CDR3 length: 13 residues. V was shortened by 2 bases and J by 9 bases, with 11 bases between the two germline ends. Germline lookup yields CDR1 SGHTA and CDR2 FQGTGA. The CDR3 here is CASSLGGGGPQHF. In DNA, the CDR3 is TGTGCCAGCAGCTTAGGGGGCGGGGGGCCCCAGCATTTT.

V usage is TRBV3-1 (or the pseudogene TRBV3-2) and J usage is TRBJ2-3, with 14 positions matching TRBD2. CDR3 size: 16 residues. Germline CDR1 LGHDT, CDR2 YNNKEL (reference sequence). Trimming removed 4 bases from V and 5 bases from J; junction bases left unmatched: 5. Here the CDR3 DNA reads TGTGCCAGCAGCCGCGGACTAGCGGGGGGCATAGATACGCAGTATTTT. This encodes CASSRGLAGGIDTQYF.

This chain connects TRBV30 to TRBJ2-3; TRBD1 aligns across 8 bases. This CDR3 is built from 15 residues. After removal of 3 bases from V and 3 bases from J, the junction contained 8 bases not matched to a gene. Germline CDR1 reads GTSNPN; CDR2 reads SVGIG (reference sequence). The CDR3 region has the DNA TGTGCCTGGAGCAACAGGGGGAAAGGGACAGATACGCAGTATTTT. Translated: CAWSNRGKGTDTQYF.